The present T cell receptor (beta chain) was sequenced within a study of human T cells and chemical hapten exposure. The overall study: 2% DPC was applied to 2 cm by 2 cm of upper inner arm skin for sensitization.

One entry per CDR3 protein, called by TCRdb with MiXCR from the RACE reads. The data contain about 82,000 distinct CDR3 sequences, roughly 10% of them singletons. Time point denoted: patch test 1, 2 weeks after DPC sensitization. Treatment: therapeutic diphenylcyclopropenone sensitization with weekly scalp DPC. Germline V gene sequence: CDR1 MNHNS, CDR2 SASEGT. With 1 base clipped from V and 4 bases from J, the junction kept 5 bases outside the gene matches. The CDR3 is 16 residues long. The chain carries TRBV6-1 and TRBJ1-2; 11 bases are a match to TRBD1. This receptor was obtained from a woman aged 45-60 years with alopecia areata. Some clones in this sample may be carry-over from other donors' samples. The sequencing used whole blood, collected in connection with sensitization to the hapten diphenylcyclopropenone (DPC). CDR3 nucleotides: TGTGCCAGCAGTGAAGTTTGGACAGGGGGCTTCTATGGCTACACCTTC. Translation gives CASSEVWTGGFYGYTF.